The 27 T cell receptor beta chains in this list originate from one sample, sequenced in a study of PD-L1 blockade in urothelial cancer. Using immunoSEQ multiplex PCR, the repertoire was profiled, and TCRdb retains in-frame clones only, with some absent. The sample gives about 55,000 clones, approximately 80% of which show up once; more than 3.5% is in the top ten. The material sequenced was PBMCs, taken around atezolizumab (anti-PD-L1) treatment. These receptors originate from a man aged 70 or older with urothelial cancer.

The chain uses TRBV27 and TRBJ2-1; 13 bases align to TRBD2. Unmatched junction bases numbered 10, after V lost 5 bases and J lost 6 bases. The CDR3 has 17 amino acids. Germline assignment: CDR1 MNHEY and CDR2 SMNVEV (reference sequence). The CDR3 DNA follows: TGTGCCAGCAGTCTGACTAGCGGGAGGCCCAATTTCAATGAGCAGTTCTTC. This encodes CASSLTSGRPNFNEQFF.

The V gene is TRBV2, the J gene TRBJ1-1; possible D gene TRBD1, 5 bases. This CDR3 contains 14 residues. The germline V and J ends were trimmed by 7 bases and 4 bases, with 16 bases remaining between them. CDR1 SNHLY and CDR2 FYNNEI come from the germline V gene. In DNA form, the CDR3 reads TGTGCCAGCAACCCGGGGGGGGGTTTCACTGAAGCTTTCTTT. Its translation: CASNPGGGFTEAFF.

The CDR3: CASSPPTGLSGNTIYF. Here the CDR3 DNA reads TGTGCCAGCTCACCACCGACAGGTCTCTCTGGAAACACCATATATTTT. This sequence joins TRBV18 and TRBJ1-3; D perhaps matches TRBD1 (6 bases). V lost 0 bases, J lost 0 bases, and 9 bases lay in between. This CDR3 region has 16 residues. Germline V gene lookup returns CDR1 KGHSH and CDR2 LQKENI.

V is TRBV6-4 and J is TRBJ2-7, with D possibly matching TRBD2 (6 bases). This CDR3 is 13 amino acids long. Germline assignment: CDR1 MRHNA and CDR2 SNTAGT. V was cut by 2 bases and J by 6 bases, with 11 bases left in between. DNA for the CDR3: TGTGCCAGCAGTGACCTCTGGGGAGGCGAGCAGTACTTC. Translating it yields CASSDLWGGEQYF.

The CDR3 bases are TGTGCCAGCAGCGTAGGTGTAGCGGGGGGCTACGAGCAGTACTTC. Amino acids: CASSVGVAGGYEQYF. This rearrangement joins TRBV9 to TRBJ2-7; 10 nucleotides line up with TRBD2. This CDR3 spans 15 amino acids. The ends lost 0 bases at V and 3 bases at J; junction bases unmatched: 3. Germline V gene data show CDR1 as SGDLS and CDR2 as YYNGEE.

This chain links TRBV28 with TRBJ2-1; 7 nucleotides line up with TRBD1. The CDR3 totals 20 residues. V trimming: 4 bases; J trimming: 7 bases; junction bases outside the gene matches: 25. Germline CDR1 and CDR2: MDHEN and SYDVKM. DNA for the CDR3: TGTGCCAGCAGTTGGACTTGGGGACAGAACGTAGGAACAACCCAAAATGAGCAGTTCTTC. Protein product: CASSWTWGQNVGTTQNEQFF.

The chain employs TRBV30 and TRBJ1-5; D is perhaps TRBD1 (6 bases). The germline gives CDR1 GTSNPN, CDR2 SVGIG (reference sequence). Between the trimmed V and J ends, which lost 2 bases and 4 bases, there was a span of 9 bases. The CDR3 covers 13 residues. The CDR3 spells CAWSRQENQPQHF. The CDR3, as DNA: TGTGCCTGGAGTCGACAGGAGAATCAGCCCCAGCATTTT.

V is TRBV4-3 and J is TRBJ2-3; maybe TRBD1 (6 bases). Trimming pared 0 bases from V and 3 bases from J, leaving 13 bases between. There are 16 residues in the CDR3. The germline CDR1 and CDR2 sequences are LGHNA and YSLEER. Here the CDR3 DNA reads TGCGCCAGCAGCCAAGAAAACAGGGTGGGGACAGATACGCAGTATTTT. Amino acid sequence: CASSQENRVGTDTQYF.

The J gene is TRBJ1-4, the V gene TRBV19; tentative D call: TRBD1 (5 bases). CDR3 size: 14 residues. Germline assignment: CDR1 LNHDA and CDR2 SQIVND (reference sequence). Trimming cost V 6 bases and J 8 bases, with 16 bases left between them. CDR3 residues: CASSVQGRGEKLFF. The CDR3, as DNA: TGTGCCAGTAGCGTCCAGGGTAGGGGAGAAAAACTGTTTTTT. Full variable domain (outside the CDR3, taken from reference TRBV19 and TRBJ1-4): DGGITQSPKYLFRKEGQNVTLSCEQNLNHDAMYWYRQDPGQGLRLIYYSQIVNDFQKGDIAEGYSVSREKKESFPLTVTSAQKNPTAFYLCASSVQGRGEKLFFGSGTQLSVL.

The J gene is TRBJ1-4, the V gene TRBV2; weak D call: TRBD1 (5 bases). The germline V gene encodes CDR1 SNHLY and CDR2 FYNNEI. The CDR3 extends over 15 amino acids. V dropped 4 bases and J dropped 3 bases, with 12 bases sitting between them. The CDR3 DNA reads as TGTGCCAGCAGTGTACAGGACACTCCTAATGAAAAACTGTTTTTT. This translates into CASSVQDTPNEKLFF.

This clone was recorded only once. The chain combines TRBV7-9 with TRBJ1-2, with TRBD1 matching over 8 bases. The CDR3 contains 15 residues. The V and J ends lost 2 bases and 2 bases, in that order; junction bases with no gene match: 4. From germline, CDR1 is SEHNR and CDR2 FQNEAQ (reference sequence). The CDR3 DNA follows: TGTGCCAGCAGCTTACCGACAGGGGCCAACTATGGCTACACCTTC. Translated, it gives CASSLPTGANYGYTF.

This chain connects TRBV7-2 to TRBJ1-2; D is undetermined. The V gene's germline CDR1 is SGHTA and CDR2 FQGNSA. Trimming took 5 bases from V and 4 from J, leaving 8 bases between them. There are 12 residues in the CDR3. DNA of the CDR3: TGTGCCAGCAGCCCCGAGGGCTATGGCTACACCTTC. Its protein product is CASSPEGYGYTF. Looking up the rest from reference TRBV7-2 and TRBJ1-2 gives the full variable domain: GAGVSQSPSNKVTEKGKDVELRCDPISGHTALYWYRQSLGQGLEFLIYFQGNSAPDKSGLPSDRFSAERTGGSVSTLTIQRTQQEDSAVYLCASSPEGYGYTFGSGTRLTVV.

The chain combines TRBV5-6 with TRBJ1-1; 7 bases are shared with TRBD1. CDR1 SGHDT and CDR2 YYEEEE come from the germline V gene. The CDR3 runs 18 residues. With 4 bases clipped from V and 0 bases from J, the junction kept 15 bases outside the gene matches. This CDR3 reads CASSATTGRVDMNTEAFF. In DNA form, the CDR3 reads TGTGCCAGCAGCGCGACGACAGGGCGAGTCGACATGAACACTGAAGCTTTCTTT.

The chain has TRBV28 and TRBJ2-1; 8 bases map to TRBD1. Germline CDR1 is MDHEN and CDR2 is SYDVKM. The CDR3 length is 15 residues. After removal of 4 bases from V and 4 bases from J, the junction contained 6 bases not matched to a gene. The chain's CDR3 is CASSSGQGGYNEQFF. DNA of the CDR3: TGTGCCAGCAGTTCCGGACAGGGAGGTTACAATGAGCAGTTCTTC.

The chain employs TRBV2 and TRBJ1-1; 7 bases are a match to TRBD1. The germline CDR1 and CDR2 sequences are SNHLY and FYNNEI. This CDR3 contains 14 residues. The J segment lost 3 bases and the V segment lost 5 bases, leaving 6 bases of the junction unmatched. The CDR3 DNA is TGTGCCAGCAGTCGACAGGGAAGGGACACTGAAGCTTTCTTT. Residues: CASSRQGRDTEAFF.

The CDR3 protein is CASTNGQNQETQYF. The CDR3 DNA reads TGTGCCAGCACCAACGGACAGAACCAAGAGACCCAGTACTTC. The chain couples TRBV2 to TRBJ2-5; tentatively, D is TRBD1 (6 bases). Germline V gene data show CDR1 as SNHLY and CDR2 as FYNNEI. The germline V and J ends were trimmed by 7 bases and 0 bases, with 12 bases remaining between them. The CDR3 extends over 14 amino acids.

The gene calls are TRBV11-3 and TRBJ2-1, with 8 bases fitting TRBD1. The CDR3 loop spans 15 amino acids. Germline assignment: CDR1 SGHNT and CDR2 YENEEA. V lost 5 bases and J lost 3; bases outside the gene matches: 6. CDR3: CASSPRQGFYNEQFF. The CDR3 nucleotides are TGTGCCAGCAGCCCCAGACAGGGGTTCTACAATGAGCAGTTCTTC.

V usage is TRBV7-9 and J usage is TRBJ1-1; tentatively, D is TRBD1 (6 bases). The germline V gene encodes CDR1 SEHNR and CDR2 FQNEAQ (reference sequence). Trimming left V 5 bases short and J 4 bases short, with 23 bases between. The length of the CDR3 is 17 residues. The CDR3 reads CASSRLTGFKRGTEAFF. The CDR3 DNA sequence: TGTGCCAGCAGCCGACTGACAGGCTTCAAGCGGGGCACTGAAGCTTTCTTT.

J is TRBJ1-3 and V is TRBV7-2; no definite D call. Germline CDR1 is SGHTA and CDR2 is FQGNSA. V lost 5 bases and J 0 bases, leaving 8 bases between the germline ends. The CDR3 length is 14 residues. The CDR3 coding sequence is TGTGCCAGCAGCCCACTGAGCTCTGGAAACACCATATATTTT. Its translation: CASSPLSSGNTIYF.

The chain couples TRBV19 to TRBJ1-5; the match to TRBD1 covers 11 bases. In germline, CDR1 is LNHDA, CDR2 SQIVND (reference sequence). CDR3 size: 15 residues. J lost 7 bases, V lost 3 bases, and 5 bases had no gene match. CDR3 residues: CASSIADRGPQPQHF. CDR3 DNA sequence: TGTGCCAGTAGTATTGCGGACAGGGGGCCCCAGCCCCAGCATTTT.

V usage is TRBV14 and J usage is TRBJ1-1; D might be TRBD1 (5 bases). This CDR3 region has 13 residues. Germline CDR1 is SGHDN and CDR2 is FVKESK. V shed 8 bases and J shed 7 bases, with 17 bases lying between them. The CDR3 reads CASSIRRDFEAFF. The CDR3 DNA is TGTGCCAGCTCCATCAGAAGGGACTTTGAAGCTTTCTTT.

In its sample, this clone was seen many times. The V gene is TRBV6-6, the J gene TRBJ1-1, with D unclear. Germline CDR1 MNHNY, CDR2 SVGAGI (reference sequence). Trimming removed 5 bases at V and 1 base at J, with 8 bases between. CDR3 length equals 13 residues. The CDR3 spells CASSETWNTEAFF. The CDR3 coding sequence is TGTGCCAGCAGTGAGACTTGGAACACTGAAGCTTTCTTT.

J is TRBJ2-2 and V is TRBV5-1; TRBD2 matches 8 bases. Per germline, CDR1 SGHRS and CDR2 YFSETQ. The V segment lost 6 bases and the J segment 1 base; nucleotides outside the gene matches: 5. This CDR3 region has 15 residues. As DNA, the CDR3 is TGCGCCAGCACCGGGGGGGGATGGAACACCGGGGAGCTGTTTTTT. Translating it yields CASTGGGWNTGELFF.

The chain couples TRBV4-1 to TRBJ1-2, with unresolved D. Looked up from germline, CDR1 is MGHRA and CDR2 is YSYEKL. This CDR3 has 13 amino acids. V lost 1 base, J lost 11 bases, and 14 bases lay in between. The CDR3 DNA sequence: TGCGCCAGCAGCCAAGCGGGTACCCCCTCATACACCTTC. Amino acid sequence: CASSQAGTPSYTF.

The genes are TRBV27 and TRBJ2-7, with 8 nucleotides matching TRBD1. This CDR3 region has 16 residues. V lost 4 bases and J lost 2; bases outside the gene matches: 10. Germline assignment: CDR1 MNHEY and CDR2 SMNVEV (reference sequence). The CDR3 loop reads CASSSRGTGPTYEQYF. The CDR3 nucleotides are TGTGCCAGCAGTTCGAGAGGGACAGGCCCTACCTACGAGCAGTACTTC.

V gene TRBV6-1 combines with J gene TRBJ2-7; D is perhaps TRBD1 (5 bases). This CDR3 has 13 residues. The V end was cut by 6 bases, the J end by 6 bases, with 15 bases between. In germline, CDR1 is MNHNS, CDR2 SASEGT. In nucleotides, the CDR3 is TGTGCCAGCAGCCACGACAGCGTCTCCGAGCAGTACTTC. This encodes CASSHDSVSEQYF.

The chain carries TRBV7-2 and TRBJ2-3; TRBD2 matches at 9 bases. J was trimmed by 1 base and V by 7 bases; bases with no gene match: 15. Germline assignment: CDR1 SGHTA and CDR2 FQGNSA. The CDR3 is made up of 18 amino acids. CDR3 bases: TGTGCCAGCACACGGACTAGCGTGCTACCCTGGGGCACAGATACGCAGTATTTT. It is translated as CASTRTSVLPWGTDTQYF. The whole variable domain, filled in from reference TRBV7-2 and TRBJ2-3, reads GAGVSQSPSNKVTEKGKDVELRCDPISGHTALYWYRQSLGQGLEFLIYFQGNSAPDKSGLPSDRFSAERTGGSVSTLTIQRTQQEDSAVYLCASTRTSVLPWGTDTQYFGPGTRLTVL.